The 18 T cell receptor beta chains given below trace back to one sample, sequenced in a study of metastatic and nonmetastatic thyroid tumors. None of the patients had undergone any treatment ahead of thyroid surgery. TCRdb called clones again from the PCR reads with MiXCR. The profile shows tens of thousands of clones, around 21% of them singletons. The material sequenced was blood. The receptors stem from a female donor with papillary thyroid cancer or a benign thyroid nodule (not recorded which). Some clones in this sample may be carry-over from other donors' samples.

Many counts were recorded for this clone. The V call is TRBV9, the J call TRBJ2-3, with D tentatively TRBD1 or TRBD2 (5 bases each). The CDR3 extends over 17 amino acids. Germline V gives CDR1 SGDLS, CDR2 YYNGEE. Trimming took off 0 bases at V and 2 bases at J, with 16 bases between the two ends. This chain's CDR3 is CASSVGGGWGTTDTQYF. The CDR3, as DNA: TGTGCCAGCAGCGTAGGTGGCGGGTGGGGGACCACAGATACGCAGTATTTT.

This clone was seen ten or more times. The chain is built from TRBV3-1 and TRBJ2-1, with no clear D. Trimming cost V 8 bases and J 2 bases, with 13 bases left between them. The CDR3 sequence is 14 residues long. Germline V lookup: CDR1 LGHDT, CDR2 YNNKEL (reference sequence). The CDR3 reads CASLTDGTYNEQFF. The CDR3 nucleotides read TGTGCCAGCCTCACCGACGGAACCTACAATGAGCAGTTCTTC.

In its sample, this clone was seen many times. The rearrangement joins TRBV29-1 to TRBJ2-1; D call uncertain. Trimming took off 4 bases at V and 3 bases at J, with 13 bases between the two ends. CDR1 SQVTM and CDR2 ANQGSEA come from the germline V gene. The CDR3 spans 14 residues. The CDR3: CSVGVGSYYNEQFF. CDR3 coding DNA: TGCAGCGTTGGGGTTGGCAGTTACTACAATGAGCAGTTCTTC.

J is TRBJ2-3 and V is TRBV24-1; the match to TRBD1 covers 7 bases. CDR1 is KGHDR, CDR2 SFDVKD, per germline. V dropped 3 bases and J dropped 4; count of bases not matched to a gene: 3. CDR3 length equals 14 residues. CDR3 loop: CATSDATGADTQYF. CDR3 DNA sequence: TGTGCCACCAGTGATGCAACAGGGGCAGATACGCAGTATTTT.

The rearrangement joins TRBV5-1 to TRBJ1-2; no reliable D call. The germline CDR1 and CDR2 sequences are SGHRS and YFSETQ. V was cut by 4 bases and J by 8 bases, with 15 bases left in between. The CDR3 runs to 13 residues. CDR3: CASSPLSVSGYTF. As DNA, the CDR3 is TGCGCCAGCAGCCCGCTGAGTGTGTCGGGCTACACCTTC. The whole variable domain, remainder taken from reference TRBV5-1 and TRBJ1-2, is KAGVTQTPRYLIKTRGQQVTLSCSPISGHRSVSWYQQTPGQGLQFLFEYFSETQRNKGNFPGRFSGRQFSNSRSEMNVSTLELGDSALYLCASSPLSVSGYTFGSGTRLTVV.

Notes on this clone: Compared with germline, one end of the junction differs, possibly owing to a read error. The chain combines TRBV7-2 with TRBJ2-7; perhaps TRBD2 as D (6 bases). Germline CDR1 reads SGHTA; CDR2 reads FQGNSA. CDR3 size: 14 residues. CDR3: CASCKGLTTYEPYF. As DNA, the CDR3 is TGTGCCAGCTGCAAGGGACTCACCACCTACGAGCCGTACTTC.

This clone was recorded many times. The V and J genes are TRBV5-1 and TRBJ2-1; D ambiguous. Germline V gene data show CDR1 as SGHRS and CDR2 as YFSETQ. This CDR3 comprises 15 residues. Trimming took off 3 bases at V and 5 bases at J, with 15 bases between the two ends. The CDR3 here is CASSYSGSANNEQFF. The CDR3 DNA reads as TGCGCCAGCAGCTATTCCGGGTCAGCCAACAATGAGCAGTTCTTC.

This clone was seen more than once but under ten times. The limits of the CDR3 on the DNA are not certain, so only TCRdb's listed CDR3 is given. The chain employs TRBV6-7 and TRBJ2-2; the table calls TRBD2, which could not be checked here. TRBV6-7 is classed as an ORF, of uncertain function. The CDR3 has 14 residues if both end residues are counted. The CDR3 protein is CASPPSLGTGSCFF.

This clone has at least ten counts. The chain recombines TRBV5-1 with TRBJ2-7; D possibly uses TRBD1 or TRBD2 (5 bases each). The CDR3 has 13 residues. Trimming pared 4 bases from V and 1 base from J, leaving 9 bases between. Germline CDR1 and CDR2: SGHRS and YFSETQ. For the CDR3, the DNA is TGCGCCAGCAGCCGGGACCGATCCTACGAGCAGTACTTC. Translated: CASSRDRSYEQYF. Supplemented by reference TRBV5-1 and TRBJ2-7, the full variable domain reads KAGVTQTPRYLIKTRGQQVTLSCSPISGHRSVSWYQQTPGQGLQFLFEYFSETQRNKGNFPGRFSGRQFSNSRSEMNVSTLELGDSALYLCASSRDRSYEQYFGPGTRLTVT.

The chain links TRBV13 to TRBJ2-2; no reliable D call. This CDR3 is 15 amino acids long. CDR1 is PRHDT, CDR2 FYEKMQ, per germline (reference sequence). Trimming shortened V by 5 bases and J by 5 bases, and 15 bases separated the two germline ends. The CDR3 nucleotides are TGTGCCAGCAGCACTCGGCAGGAGATGACCGGGGAGCTGTTTTTT. Amino acids: CASSTRQEMTGELFF.

This clone has ten or more counts. V and J are TRBV5-1 and TRBJ1-1; TRBD1 is a possible D gene (6 bases). The CDR3 has 14 amino acids. The V gene lost 0 bases and the J gene lost 2 bases, with 8 bases spanning the gap. The germline V gene has CDR1 SGHRS and CDR2 YFSETQ. The CDR3 nucleotides are TGCGCCAGCAGCTTGGCAGGGGAAAACACTGAAGCTTTCTTT. Its protein product is CASSLAGENTEAFF.

This clone was detected ten times or more. V usage is TRBV3-1 and J usage is TRBJ2-7; D remains unclear. The CDR3 is 14 residues long. V was cut by 2 bases and J by 3 bases, with 11 bases left in between. Per germline, CDR1 LGHDT and CDR2 YNNKEL (reference sequence). The DNA for the CDR3 is TGTGCCAGCAGCCAACCACCTAAAAACTACGAGCAGTACTTC. Amino acids: CASSQPPKNYEQYF.

Many counts were recorded for this clone. V usage is TRBV6-1 and J usage is TRBJ2-5, with 13 bases fitting TRBD2. The germline V gene encodes CDR1 MNHNS and CDR2 SASEGT. The CDR3 covers 14 residues. The junction had 0 bases not matched to a gene; V was cut back by 1 base and J by 7 bases. Here the CDR3 DNA reads TGTGCCAGCAGTGAAGGGACTAGCGGGAGGACCCAGTACTTC. Its protein product is CASSEGTSGRTQYF.

The V and J genes are TRBV5-6 and TRBJ1-4; D may be TRBD1 (5 bases). This CDR3 is built from 18 residues. CDR1 SGHDT and CDR2 YYEEEE come from the germline V gene. With 3 bases removed from V and 0 bases from J, the gap between germline ends came to 18 bases. The CDR3 spells CASSSGHFGRATNEKLFF. CDR3 nucleotide sequence: TGTGCCAGCAGCTCAGGACACTTTGGCAGGGCAACTAATGAAAAACTGTTTTTT.

This clone came up many times. The chain carries TRBV4-2 and TRBJ1-2; no firm D call. Germline CDR1 LGHNA, CDR2 YNFKEQ. The CDR3 spans 17 residues. Trimming shortened V by 0 bases and J by 0 bases, and 14 bases separated the two germline ends. CDR3 protein: CASSQDLGMLANYGYTF. CDR3 nucleotide sequence: TGTGCCAGCAGCCAAGATTTGGGGATGCTGGCTAACTATGGCTACACCTTC.

This clone was seen ten or more times. The chain couples TRBV5-1 to TRBJ2-7; the match to TRBD2 covers 8 bases. Trimming cost V 4 bases and J 6 bases; bases outside gene matches: 9. The V gene's germline CDR1 is SGHRS and CDR2 YFSETQ. CDR3 length equals 14 residues. As DNA, the CDR3 is TGCGCCAGCAGCAGTCAAGCGGGGGAGGCCGAGCAGTACTTC. Residues: CASSSQAGEAEQYF.

Concerning this clone: This clone may be a read error of a much larger clone one base away. The chain links TRBV2 to TRBJ2-1; D assignment may be TRBD1 or TRBD2 (5 bases each). This CDR3 has 11 residues. Germline V gives CDR1 SNHLY, CDR2 FYNNEI. In DNA, the CDR3 is TGTGTCAGCTGGGGGTACAATGAGCAGTTCTTC. This gives the protein CVSWGYNEQFF.

Relative to its sample, this clone is medium-sized. The gene calls are TRBV20-1 and TRBJ2-7, with 7 positions matching TRBD2. The CDR3 length is 12 residues. In germline, CDR1 is DFQATT, CDR2 SNEGSKA (reference sequence). Trimming removed 5 bases from V and 6 bases from J; junction bases left unmatched: 7. For the CDR3, the DNA is TGCAGTGCTCATCATGGGAGGGGCGAGCAGTACTTC. Translation: CSAHHGRGEQYF.